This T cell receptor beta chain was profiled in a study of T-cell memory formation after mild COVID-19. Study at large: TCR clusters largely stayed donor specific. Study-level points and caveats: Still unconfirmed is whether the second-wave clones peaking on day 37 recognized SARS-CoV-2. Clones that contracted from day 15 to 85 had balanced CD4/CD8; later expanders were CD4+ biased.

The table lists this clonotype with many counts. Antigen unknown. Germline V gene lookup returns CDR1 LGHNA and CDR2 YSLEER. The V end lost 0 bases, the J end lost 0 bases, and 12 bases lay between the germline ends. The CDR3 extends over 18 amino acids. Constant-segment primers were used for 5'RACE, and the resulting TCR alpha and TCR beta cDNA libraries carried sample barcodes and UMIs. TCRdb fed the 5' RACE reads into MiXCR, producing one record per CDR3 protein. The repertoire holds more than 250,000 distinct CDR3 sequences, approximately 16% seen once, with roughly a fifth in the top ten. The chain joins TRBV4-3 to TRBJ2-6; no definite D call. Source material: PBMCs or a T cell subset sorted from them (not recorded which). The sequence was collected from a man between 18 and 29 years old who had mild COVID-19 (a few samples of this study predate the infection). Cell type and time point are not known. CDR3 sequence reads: CASSQDRAFGSGANVLTF. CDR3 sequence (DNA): TGCGCCAGCAGCCAAGATCGTGCATTCGGCTCTGGGGCCAACGTCCTGACTTTC.